This TCR beta chain was documented in a study of blood T cell repertoires in COVID-19. Across the study: Sites across the United States, Italy and Spain contributed samples from acute and convalescent COVID-19. T cells, B-cell-depleted T cells, or PBMCs supplied cDNA or gDNA.

The V and J ends lost 4 bases and 3 bases, in that order; junction bases with no gene match: 15. Germline-derived CDR1 and CDR2 are SGHNT and YYREEE (reference sequence). This CDR3 is 18 amino acids long. In the authors' workflow: It was from reference gene primer amplification that nucleated cell counts were estimated. Clones were sequenced by immunoSEQ multiplex PCR, and TCRdb holds only the in-frame ones, with some missing. The V and J calls and clone size come from that table; D and trimming were worked out from the DNA. The sample carries about 440,000 clones, around 90% recorded once. Before being deemed recovered, Cohort 3 donors had two negative PCRs, clearance, or symptom resolution.

Sequencing used PBMCs or T cells enriched from blood (not recorded which). The rearrangement uses TRBV5-4 and TRBJ2-7; TRBD2 matches 11 bases. The TCR sequence derives from a man aged 18 to 29 who had recovered from COVID-19. The CDR3 region is CASSPTGTSGRIGYEQYF. The CDR3 nucleotides are TGTGCCAGCAGCCCAACCGGAACTAGCGGGAGAATAGGCTACGAGCAGTACTTC.